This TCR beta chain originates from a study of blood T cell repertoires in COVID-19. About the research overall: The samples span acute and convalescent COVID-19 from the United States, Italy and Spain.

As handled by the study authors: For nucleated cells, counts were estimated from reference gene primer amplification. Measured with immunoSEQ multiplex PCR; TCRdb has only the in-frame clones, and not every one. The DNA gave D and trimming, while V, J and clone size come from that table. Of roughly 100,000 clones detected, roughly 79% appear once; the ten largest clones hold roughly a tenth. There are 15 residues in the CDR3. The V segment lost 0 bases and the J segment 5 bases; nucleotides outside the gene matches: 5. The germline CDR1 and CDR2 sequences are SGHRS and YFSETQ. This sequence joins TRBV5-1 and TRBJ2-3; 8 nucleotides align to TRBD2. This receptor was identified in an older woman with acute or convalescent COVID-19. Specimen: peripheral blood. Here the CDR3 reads CASSLGAGAGDTQYF. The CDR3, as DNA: TGCGCCAGCAGCTTGGGAGCGGGAGCCGGAGATACGCAGTATTTT.